These 14 T cell receptor beta chains came from one sample sequenced in a study of T cell repertoires in cytomegalovirus infection. TCRdb independently ran MiXCR on the reads; one entry per CDR3 protein. There are fewer than 1,000,000 distinct CDR3 sequences in the sample; less than 40% occur only once, and around 15% lies in the top ten. No antigen is known for these receptors. Source: cultured CD8+ T cells from PBMCs, taken from culture after CMV antigen stimulation. These receptors were obtained from a human donor in good health (CMV status not recorded). Some clones in this sample may be carry-over from other donors' samples.

CDR3 amino acids: CASRPRGGVYGYTF. The DNA for the CDR3 is TGTGCCAGCAGACCCCGGGGAGGGGTCTATGGCTACACCTTC. The chain carries TRBV28 and TRBJ1-2; D perhaps matches TRBD1 (5 bases). V was shortened by 6 bases and J by 4 bases, with 15 bases between the two germline ends. Germline CDR1 and CDR2: MDHEN and SYDVKM. CDR3 size: 14 residues.

The V gene is TRBV10-3, the J gene TRBJ2-7; the match to TRBD2 covers 7 bases. The CDR3 is 13 residues long. In germline, CDR1 is ENHRY, CDR2 SYGVKD. CDR3 in amino acids: CVTSEGGRYEQYF. The CDR3 bases are TGTGTCACTTCCGAGGGAGGGAGATACGAGCAGTACTTC.

This clonotype was picked up a small number of times. The chain joins TRBV15 to TRBJ1-3, with a weak D call TRBD1 (5 bases). V lost 11 bases and J lost 5, with 16 bases in between. Germline CDR1 and CDR2: LNHNV and YYDKDF (reference sequence). CDR3 length: 13 amino acids. CDR3 region: CASQGGRRNTIYF. CDR3 bases: TGTGCCTCGCAGGGCGGACGGCGAAACACCATATATTTT.

The J gene is TRBJ2-7, the V gene TRBV18; 9 bases are a match to TRBD2. V lost 0 bases, J lost 3 bases, and 12 bases stayed unmatched. Germline CDR1 reads KGHSH; CDR2 reads LQKENI. The CDR3 has 18 amino acids. CDR3 in DNA: TGTGCCAGCTCACCACCTAATAGCGGGGGTTCTCTGGGCTACGAGCAGTACTTC. It specifies CASSPPNSGGSLGYEQYF. The full variable domain, its missing parts supplied by reference TRBV18 and TRBJ2-7, is NAGVMQNPRHLVRRRGQEARLRCSPMKGHSHVYWYRQLPEEGLKFMVYLQKENIIDESGMPKERFSAEFPKEGPSILRIQQVVRGDSAAYFCASSPPNSGGSLGYEQYFGPGTRLTVT.

This clonotype has just a few counts. The chain carries TRBV11-2 and TRBJ1-5, with 10 positions matching TRBD1. V dropped 1 base and J dropped 1; count of bases not matched to a gene: 13. This CDR3 is built from 20 residues. CDR1 and CDR2 (germline): SGHAT, FQNNGV. CDR3 sequence: CASSLGPEDRGKDSNQPQHF. The CDR3, as DNA: TGTGCCAGCAGCTTAGGCCCTGAGGACAGGGGGAAAGACAGCAATCAGCCCCAGCATTTT.

This clonotype occurred a few times. V is TRBV5-5 and J is TRBJ2-1, with D perhaps matching TRBD1 (6 bases). The CDR3 is made up of 15 amino acids. Trimming took off 0 bases at V and 3 bases at J, with 10 bases between the two ends. Germline V gene data show CDR1 as SGHKS and CDR2 as YYEKEE (reference sequence). CDR3 sequence (DNA): TGTGCCAGCAGCTTGGGGACAGCTAGCTACAATGAGCAGTTCTTC. Amino acids: CASSLGTASYNEQFF.

Ten or more counts support this clonotype. The chain links TRBV7-8 to TRBJ2-1; TRBD2 matches 8 bases. The trim removed 3 bases at V and 6 bases at J, leaving 16 bases unmatched. Germline CDR1 and CDR2: SGHVS and FQNEAQ. The CDR3 totals 18 residues. CDR3 in amino acids: CASSFFQRGSSGGNEQFF. The CDR3 bases are TGTGCCAGCAGCTTTTTCCAGCGGGGGAGCTCTGGGGGCAATGAGCAGTTCTTC.

This clonotype was seen a single time. Since a much larger clone is just one base distant, this may be a read error. The chain is built from TRBV7-6 and TRBJ1-6, with TRBD1 matching 10 bases. The CDR3 spans 16 residues. Looked up from germline, CDR1 is SGHVS and CDR2 is FNYEAQ. The CDR3 is CVSSSIGQGGNSPLHF. The CDR3 bases are TGTGTCAGCAGCAGCATAGGACAGGGGGGAAATTCACCCCTCCACTTT. Variable domain in full (rest from reference TRBV7-6 and TRBJ1-6): GAGVSQSPRYKVTKRGQDVALRCDPISGHVSLYWYRQALGQGPEFLTYFNYEAQQDKSGLPNDRFSAERPEGSISTLTIQRTEQRDSAMYRCVSSSIGQGGNSPLHFGNGTRLTVT.

The rearrangement links TRBV5-5 to TRBJ2-7; D might be TRBD1 (5 bases). Germline V gene sequence: CDR1 SGHKS, CDR2 YYEKEE (reference sequence). V was trimmed by 1 base and J by 4 bases, leaving 18 bases between them. This CDR3 is 16 amino acids long. The CDR3 protein is CASSLPDIGQRYEQYF. CDR3 in DNA: TGTGCCAGCAGCTTGCCGGACATCGGACAAAGATACGAGCAGTACTTC. Looking up the rest from reference TRBV5-5 and TRBJ2-7 gives the full variable domain: DAGVTQSPTHLIKTRGQQVTLRCSPISGHKSVSWYQQVLGQGPQFIFQYYEKEERGRGNFPDRFSARQFPNYSSELNVNALLLGDSALYLCASSLPDIGQRYEQYFGPGTRLTVT.

The V call is TRBV6-5, the J call TRBJ2-5; D is ambiguous. V lost 8 bases to trimming and J lost 5 bases, with 9 bases between them. Germline loops: CDR1 MNHEY, CDR2 SVGAGI. The CDR3 length is 11 residues. CDR3 DNA: TGTGCCAGCGTCTCATCGGAGACCCAGTACTTC. It translates to CASVSSETQYF.

This chain links TRBV7-8 with TRBJ2-3, with 9 bases identical to TRBD2. There are 17 residues in the CDR3. The junction had 8 bases not matched to a gene; V was cut back by 2 bases and J by 2 bases. Germline CDR1 and CDR2: SGHVS and FQNEAQ. Here the CDR3 reads CASSLRKAGGHTDTQYF. Written as DNA, the CDR3 is TGTGCCAGCAGCTTACGAAAAGCGGGGGGCCACACAGATACGCAGTATTTT. Full variable domain (rest looked up from reference TRBV7-8 and TRBJ2-3): GAGVSQSPRYKVAKRGQDVALRCDPISGHVSLFWYQQALGQGPEFLTYFQNEAQLDKSGLPSDRFFAERPEGSVSTLKIQRTQQEDSAVYLCASSLRKAGGHTDTQYFGPGTRLTVL.

This clonotype was detected many times. CDR3: CASSSRTGFGADTQYF. CDR3 DNA: TGTGCCAGCAGCTCTCGGACAGGGTTTGGAGCAGATACGCAGTATTTT. The V gene is TRBV7-2, the J gene TRBJ2-3; 8 nucleotides agree with TRBD1. In germline, CDR1 is SGHTA, CDR2 FQGNSA. The CDR3 is 16 residues long. Trimming cost V 4 bases and J 4 bases; bases outside gene matches: 10. Full variable domain (missing parts from reference TRBV7-2 and TRBJ2-3): GAGVSQSPSNKVTEKGKDVELRCDPISGHTALYWYRQSLGQGLEFLIYFQGNSAPDKSGLPSDRFSAERTGGSVSTLTIQRTQQEDSAVYLCASSSRTGFGADTQYFGPGTRLTVL.

The genes are TRBV10-3 and TRBJ2-7; 7 nucleotides align to TRBD1. Germline V gene lookup returns CDR1 ENHRY and CDR2 SYGVKD. V was clipped by 7 bases and J by 0 bases; unmatched bases: 12. The CDR3 spans 16 residues. CDR3 sequence (DNA): TGTGCCATCACCGCAAAGGGGACAGAGAACTCCTACGAGCAGTACGTC. This gives the protein CAITAKGTENSYEQYV.

To note about this clonotype: A much bigger clone sits one base away, suggesting this may be a read error. The rearrangement uses TRBV7-6 and TRBJ2-1, with 8 bases aligning to TRBD2. From germline, CDR1 is SGHVS and CDR2 FNYEAQ. The CDR3 sequence is 16 residues long. The DNA for the CDR3 is TGTGCCAGCAGCTTAATAGCGGGGACCTCCTACAATGAGCAGATCTTC. This encodes CASSLIAGTSYNEQIF.